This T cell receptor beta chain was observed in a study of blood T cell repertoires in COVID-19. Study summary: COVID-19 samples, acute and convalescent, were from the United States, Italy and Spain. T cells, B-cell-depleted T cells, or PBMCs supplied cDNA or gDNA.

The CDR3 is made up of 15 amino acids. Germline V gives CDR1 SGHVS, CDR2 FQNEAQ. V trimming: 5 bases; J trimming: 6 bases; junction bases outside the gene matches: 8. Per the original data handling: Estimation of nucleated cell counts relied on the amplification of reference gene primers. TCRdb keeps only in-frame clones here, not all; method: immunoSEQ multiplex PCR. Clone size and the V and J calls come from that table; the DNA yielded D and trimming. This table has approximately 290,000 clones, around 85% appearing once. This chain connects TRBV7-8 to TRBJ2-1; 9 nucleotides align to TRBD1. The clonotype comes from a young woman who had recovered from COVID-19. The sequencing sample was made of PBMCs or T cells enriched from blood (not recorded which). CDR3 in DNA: TGTGCCAGCAGCCTCCACCAGACAGGGGGCAATGAGCAGTTCTTC. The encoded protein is CASSLHQTGGNEQFF. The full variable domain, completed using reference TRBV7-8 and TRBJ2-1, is GAGVSQSPRYKVAKRGQDVALRCDPISGHVSLFWYQQALGQGPEFLTYFQNEAQLDKSGLPSDRFFAERPEGSVSTLKIQRTQQEDSAVYLCASSLHQTGGNEQFFGPGTRLTVL.